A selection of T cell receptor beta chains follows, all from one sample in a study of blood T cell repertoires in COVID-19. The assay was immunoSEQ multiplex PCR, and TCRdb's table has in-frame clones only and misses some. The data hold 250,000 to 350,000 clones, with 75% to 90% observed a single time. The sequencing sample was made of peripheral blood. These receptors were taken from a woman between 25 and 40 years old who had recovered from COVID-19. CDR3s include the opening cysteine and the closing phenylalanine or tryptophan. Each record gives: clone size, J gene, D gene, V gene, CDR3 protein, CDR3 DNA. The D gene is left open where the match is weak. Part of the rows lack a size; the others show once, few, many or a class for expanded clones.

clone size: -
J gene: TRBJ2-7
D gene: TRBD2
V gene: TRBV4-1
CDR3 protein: CASSHSGASYEQYF
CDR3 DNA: TGCGCCAGCAGCCATAGCGGGGCCTCCTACGAGCAGTACTTC

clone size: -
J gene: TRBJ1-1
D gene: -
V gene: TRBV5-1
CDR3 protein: CASSLTGEAFF
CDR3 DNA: TGCGCCAGCAGCTTAACAGGGGAAGCTTTCTTT

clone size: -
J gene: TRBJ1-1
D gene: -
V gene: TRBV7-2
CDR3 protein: CASSSLYSNTEAFF
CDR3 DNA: TGTGCCAGCAGCTCACTTTACTCGAACACTGAAGCTTTCTTT

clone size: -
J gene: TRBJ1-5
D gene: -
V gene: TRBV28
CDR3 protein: CASSLDGNSNQPQHF
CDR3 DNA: TGTGCCAGCAGTCTAGACGGTAATAGCAATCAGCCCCAGCATTTT

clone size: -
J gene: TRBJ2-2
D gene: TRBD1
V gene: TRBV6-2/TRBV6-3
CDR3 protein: CASSYVGQGKHGELFF
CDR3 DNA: TGTGCCAGCAGTTACGTAGGACAGGGCAAGCACGGGGAGCTGTTTTTT

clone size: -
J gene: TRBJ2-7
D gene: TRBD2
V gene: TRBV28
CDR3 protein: CASSRSGSSYEQYF
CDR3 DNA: TGTGCCAGCAGTCGTAGCGGGAGCTCCTACGAGCAGTACTTC

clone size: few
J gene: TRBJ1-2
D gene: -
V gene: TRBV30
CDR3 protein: CAWSVPGNYGYTF
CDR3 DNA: TGTGCCTGGAGTGTCCCCGGGAACTATGGCTACACCTTC

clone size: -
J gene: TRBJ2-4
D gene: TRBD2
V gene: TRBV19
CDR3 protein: CASSIDRTSGGAKNIQYF
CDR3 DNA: TGTGCCAGTAGTATAGACCGGACTAGCGGGGGGGCCAAAAACATTCAGTACTTC

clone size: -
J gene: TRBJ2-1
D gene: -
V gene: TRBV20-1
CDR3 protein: CSASKAGDKLDEQFF
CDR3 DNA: TGCAGTGCTAGTAAGGCCGGGGATAAACTAGATGAGCAGTTCTTC

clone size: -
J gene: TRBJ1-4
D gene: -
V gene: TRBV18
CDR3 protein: CASSRDFNEKLFF
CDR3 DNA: TGTGCCAGCTCACGGGACTTCAATGAAAAACTGTTTTTT

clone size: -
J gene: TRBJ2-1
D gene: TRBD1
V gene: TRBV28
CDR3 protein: CASRSGTGVYDEQFF
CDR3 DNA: TGTGCCAGCAGAAGCGGGACAGGGGTGTACGATGAGCAGTTCTTC

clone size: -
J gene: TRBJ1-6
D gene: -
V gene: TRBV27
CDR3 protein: CASGQSNSPLHF
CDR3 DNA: TGTGCCAGCGGACAGTCGAATTCACCCCTCCACTTT

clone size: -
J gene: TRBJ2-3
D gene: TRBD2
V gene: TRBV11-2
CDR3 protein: CASSLRVGTTSVDTQYF
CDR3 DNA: TGTGCCAGCAGCTTACGAGTAGGGACTACCTCGGTAGATACGCAGTATTTT

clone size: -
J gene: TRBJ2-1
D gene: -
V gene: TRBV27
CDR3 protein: CASSSPVDNEQFF
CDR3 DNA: TGTGCCAGCAGTTCCCCCGTCGACAATGAGCAGTTCTTC

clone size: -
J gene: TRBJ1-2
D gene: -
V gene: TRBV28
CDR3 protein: CASSQGTSNYGYTF
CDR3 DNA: TGTGCCAGCAGTCAAGGGACATCTAACTATGGCTACACCTTC

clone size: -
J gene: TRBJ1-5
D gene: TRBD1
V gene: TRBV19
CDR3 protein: CASSWGQGNQPQHF
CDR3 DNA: TGTGCCAGTAGTTGGGGACAGGGCAATCAGCCCCAGCATTTT

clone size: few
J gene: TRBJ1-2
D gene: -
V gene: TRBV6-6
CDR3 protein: CASSSWPSGGYTF
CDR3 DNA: TGTGCCAGCAGTTCTTGGCCTTCAGGCGGCTACACCTTC

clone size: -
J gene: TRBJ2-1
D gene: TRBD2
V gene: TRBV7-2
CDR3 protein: CASSLFGRAISYNEQFF
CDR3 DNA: TGTGCCAGCAGCTTATTCGGGAGGGCCATTTCCTACAATGAGCAGTTCTTC

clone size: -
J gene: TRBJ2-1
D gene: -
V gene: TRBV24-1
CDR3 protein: CATSDYPYNEQFF
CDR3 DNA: TGTGCCACCAGTGACTATCCCTACAATGAGCAGTTCTTC

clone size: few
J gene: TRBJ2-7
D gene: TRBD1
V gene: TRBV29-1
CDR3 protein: CSVEDWTGGGYEQYF
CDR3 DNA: TGCAGCGTTGAAGACTGGACAGGGGGCGGGTACGAGCAGTACTTC

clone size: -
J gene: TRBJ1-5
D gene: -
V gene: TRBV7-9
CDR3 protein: CASSRGRSGNQPQHF
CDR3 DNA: TGTGCCAGCAGCAGGGGAAGGAGCGGCAATCAGCCCCAGCATTTT

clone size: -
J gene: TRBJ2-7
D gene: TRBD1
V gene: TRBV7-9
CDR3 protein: CASSLVRQGLNEQYF
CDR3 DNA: TGTGCCAGCAGCTTAGTCCGACAGGGTTTGAACGAGCAGTACTTC

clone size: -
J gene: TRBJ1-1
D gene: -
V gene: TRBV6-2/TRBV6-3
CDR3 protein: CASSYPPFSTENTEAFF
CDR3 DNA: TGTGCCAGCAGTTACCCCCCTTTCTCTACAGAGAACACTGAAGCTTTCTTT

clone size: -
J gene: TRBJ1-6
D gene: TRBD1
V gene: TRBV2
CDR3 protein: CASRPWQGVTALHF
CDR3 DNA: TGTGCCAGCAGGCCGTGGCAGGGGGTGACGGCCCTCCACTTT

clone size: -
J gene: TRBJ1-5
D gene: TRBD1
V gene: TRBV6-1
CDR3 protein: CASSERDRLNQPQHF
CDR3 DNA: TGTGCCAGCAGTGAGCGGGACAGGCTCAATCAGCCCCAGCATTTT

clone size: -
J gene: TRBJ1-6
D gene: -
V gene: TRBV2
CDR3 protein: CASSEMGGNSPLHF
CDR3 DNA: TGTGCCAGCAGTGAAATGGGCGGGAATTCACCCCTCCACTTT

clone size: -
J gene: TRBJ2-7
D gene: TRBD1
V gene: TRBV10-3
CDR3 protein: CAISEGTGGSYEQYF
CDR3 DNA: TGTGCCATCAGTGAAGGGACAGGGGGCTCCTACGAGCAGTACTTC

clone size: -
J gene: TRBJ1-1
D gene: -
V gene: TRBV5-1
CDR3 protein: CASSLGRGPKNTEAFF
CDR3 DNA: TGCGCCAGCAGCTTGGGCAGGGGCCCAAAGAACACTGAAGCTTTCTTT

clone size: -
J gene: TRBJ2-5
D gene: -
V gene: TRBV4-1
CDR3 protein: CASSQGQQETQYF
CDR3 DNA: TGCGCCAGCAGCCAAGGACAGCAAGAGACCCAGTACTTC

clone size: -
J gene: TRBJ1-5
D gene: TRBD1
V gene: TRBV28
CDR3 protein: CAGGQEGNQPQHF
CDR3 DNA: TGTGCCGGGGGACAGGAAGGCAATCAGCCCCAGCATTTT

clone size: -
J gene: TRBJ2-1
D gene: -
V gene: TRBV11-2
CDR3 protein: CASTPTGDYNEQFF
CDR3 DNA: TGTGCCAGCACCCCGACAGGAGACTACAATGAGCAGTTCTTC

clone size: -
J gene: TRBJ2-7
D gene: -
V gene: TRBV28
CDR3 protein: CASNPGSLSYEQYF
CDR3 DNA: TGTGCCAGCAACCCAGGTTCTCTTTCCTACGAGCAGTACTTC

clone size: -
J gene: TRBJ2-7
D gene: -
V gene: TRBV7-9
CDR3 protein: CASSLTGRYEQYF
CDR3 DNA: TGTGCCAGCAGCTTAACTGGGAGGTACGAGCAGTACTTC

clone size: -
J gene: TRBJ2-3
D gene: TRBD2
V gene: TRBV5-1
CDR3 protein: CASSLDGGRLVDTQYF
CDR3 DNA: TGCGCCAGCAGCTTGGATGGCGGGAGGCTGGTAGATACGCAGTATTTT

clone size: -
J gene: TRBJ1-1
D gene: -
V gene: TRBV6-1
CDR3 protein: CASSDLYRAGTEAFF
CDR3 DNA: TGTGCCAGCAGTGATCTTTACCGGGCGGGCACTGAAGCTTTCTTT

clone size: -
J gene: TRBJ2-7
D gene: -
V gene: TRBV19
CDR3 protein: CASGLGGREQYF
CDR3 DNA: TGTGCCAGCGGGCTGGGGGGGCGCGAGCAGTACTTC

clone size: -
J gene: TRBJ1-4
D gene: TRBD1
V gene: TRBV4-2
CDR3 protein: CASSQDLGQGGEKLFF
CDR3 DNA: TGTGCCAGCAGCCAAGACCTGGGACAGGGCGGAGAAAAACTGTTTTTT

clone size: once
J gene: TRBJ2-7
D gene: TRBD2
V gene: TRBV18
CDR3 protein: CASSPTSGRALDEQYF
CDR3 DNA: TGTGCCAGCTCACCCACTAGCGGGAGGGCCCTCGACGAGCAGTACTTC

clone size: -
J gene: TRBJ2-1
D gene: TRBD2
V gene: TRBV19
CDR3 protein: CASSPSSGGVVDEQFF
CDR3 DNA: TGTGCCAGTAGTCCTTCTAGCGGGGGGGTAGTGGACGAGCAGTTCTTC

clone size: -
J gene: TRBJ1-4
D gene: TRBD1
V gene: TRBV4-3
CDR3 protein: CASSQDSGTGFGEKLFF
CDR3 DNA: TGCGCCAGCAGCCAAGATTCGGGGACAGGGTTTGGGGAAAAACTGTTTTTT

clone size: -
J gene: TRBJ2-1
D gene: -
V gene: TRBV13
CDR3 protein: CASSSRNNEQFF
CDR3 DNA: TGTGCCAGCAGCTCCAGAAACAATGAGCAGTTCTTC